The rows below give T cell receptor beta chains drawn from one sample of a study of cytomegalovirus exposure and HLA in healthy donors. Method: immunoSEQ multiplex PCR; TCRdb's copy keeps in-frame clones and lacks some. The table lists 40,000 to 55,000 clones, 88% of them singletons, with about 6.7% in the top ten. Material: PBMCs. These receptors were collected from a woman aged 30 to 39 in good health and CMV-seronegative. CDR3s include the opening cysteine and the closing phenylalanine or tryptophan. Each record gives: V gene, D gene, J gene, clone size, CDR3 length, CDR3 DNA, CDR3 protein. A D gene is named only where the DNA matches it firmly. Expanded clones get a size class; other rows say once, few or many, or leave the size out.

V: TRBV7-9
D: NA
J: TRBJ1-5
size: NA
length: 12
DNA: TGTGCCAGCAGCCTAGACTATCAGCCCCAGCATTTT
CDR3: CASSLDYQPQHF

V: TRBV29-1
D: NA
J: TRBJ2-3
size: NA
length: 12
DNA: TGCAGCGTTGAAAGGGGAACAGATACGCAGTATTTT
CDR3: CSVERGTDTQYF

V: TRBV5-1
D: NA
J: TRBJ1-2
size: once
length: 14
DNA: TGCGCCAGCAGCTTGTGGCCCGGGGACTATGGCTACACCTTC
CDR3: CASSLWPGDYGYTF

V: TRBV29-1
D: NA
J: TRBJ2-7
size: NA
length: 14
DNA: TGCAGCGCGCTGCAAGCCACCCGGGGTTACGAGCAGTACTTC
CDR3: CSALQATRGYEQYF

V: TRBV15
D: NA
J: TRBJ1-1
size: NA
length: 14
DNA: TGTGCCACCAGCAGCCCTGGAGAGAACACTGAAGCTTTCTTT
CDR3: CATSSPGENTEAFF

V: TRBV28
D: TRBD1
J: TRBJ2-5
size: NA
length: 16
DNA: TGTGCCAGCAGTTCTCCGCTGACAGGGAACGAAGAGACCCAGTACTTC
CDR3: CASSSPLTGNEETQYF

V: TRBV6-1
D: TRBD1
J: TRBJ1-1
size: once
length: 11
DNA: TGTGCTATAGACAGGGGAACTGAAGCTTTCTTT
CDR3: CAIDRGTEAFF

V: TRBV5-5
D: NA
J: TRBJ1-2
size: once
length: 13
DNA: TGTGCCAGCAGCCCGGGGGGGGCCTATGGCTACACCTTC
CDR3: CASSPGGAYGYTF

V: TRBV11-2
D: NA
J: TRBJ1-4
size: NA
length: 12
DNA: TGTGCCAGCGCCAGGGTGGGAGAAAAACTGTTTTTT
CDR3: CASARVGEKLFF

V: TRBV10-1
D: TRBD2
J: TRBJ2-2
size: once
length: 19
DNA: TGCGCCAGCAGCCAAACGTGGGCTAGCGGGAGATCGGGCACCGGGGAGCTGTTTTTT
CDR3: CASSQTWASGRSGTGELFF

V: TRBV29-1
D: NA
J: TRBJ2-7
size: NA
length: 12
DNA: TGCAGCGTTGACTCACCCGGGAGCGAGCAGTACTTC
CDR3: CSVDSPGSEQYF

V: TRBV28
D: TRBD1
J: TRBJ2-2
size: NA
length: 18
DNA: TGTGCCAGCAGTTTATTTTCATTGGGACAGGAAAACACCGGGGAGCTGTTTTTT
CDR3: CASSLFSLGQENTGELFF

V: TRBV12-2
D: NA
J: TRBJ1-4
size: NA
length: 15
DNA: TGTGCAAGTCGCTTAGAGACAGCAACTAATGAAAAACTGTTTTTT
CDR3: CASRLETATNEKLFF

V: TRBV18
D: TRBD1
J: TRBJ1-4
size: NA
length: 13
DNA: TGTGCCACCACGACAGGGAACCCGTACAAACTGTTTTTT
CDR3: CATTTGNPYKLFF

V: TRBV9
D: TRBD1
J: TRBJ1-5
size: NA
length: 16
DNA: TGTGCCAGCAGCGAAGGGACAGAGAAATACAATCAGCCCCAGCATTTT
CDR3: CASSEGTEKYNQPQHF

V: TRBV28
D: NA
J: TRBJ2-7
size: NA
length: 16
DNA: TGTGCCAGCAGTTCTAAAAGAGCGGTAAGCTCCTACGAGCAGTACTTC
CDR3: CASSSKRAVSSYEQYF

V: TRBV29-1
D: TRBD1
J: TRBJ1-2
size: NA
length: 13
DNA: TGCAGCGTTATCCTCCAGGGGGCGCGTGGCTACACCTTC
CDR3: CSVILQGARGYTF

V: TRBV6-1
D: TRBD1
J: TRBJ2-5
size: NA
length: 15
DNA: TGTGCCAGCAGTGAAGGGACAGGGGGGTCGGAGACCCAGTACTTC
CDR3: CASSEGTGGSETQYF

V: TRBV6-1
D: NA
J: TRBJ2-7
size: NA
length: 15
DNA: TGTGCCAGCAGTGAACCCTACCCCCCGGGGTATTTACAGTACTTC
CDR3: CASSEPYPPGYLQYF

V: TRBV9
D: TRBD2
J: TRBJ2-1
size: NA
length: 14
DNA: TGTGCCAGCAGCGCTTATGGGACTACTGGCGAGCAGTTCTTC
CDR3: CASSAYGTTGEQFF

V: TRBV4-2
D: NA
J: TRBJ1-1
size: NA
length: 16
DNA: TGTGCCAGCAGCCAAGAGGAGGGCAGACGAGTCTCTGAAGCTTTCTTT
CDR3: CASSQEEGRRVSEAFF

V: TRBV10-3
D: NA
J: TRBJ2-7
size: NA
length: 12
DNA: TGTGCCATCAGCGGGTACTCCTACGAGCAGTACTTC
CDR3: CAISGYSYEQYF